This TCR beta chain was observed in a study of identical twins. Whole-study findings and limits: A partial confounding effect on zero-insertion analyses could come from invariant MAIT and iNKT cells. Insertions were fewer in abundant cord blood beta clonotypes, whereas memory repertoires showed none of this pattern.

Everyone who donated was a healthy Caucasian. On this clonotype itself: As yet, its antigen is unknown.

TCRdb analysed the 5' RACE reads with MiXCR anew, one entry per CDR3 protein. The table has roughly 240,000 distinct CDR3 sequences, 7% seen once. V dropped 7 bases and J dropped 5; count of bases not matched to a gene: 5. Germline-derived CDR1 and CDR2 are ENHRY and SYGVKD. The CDR3 spans 15 residues. This same sample was also taken into another study, of yellow fever vaccine responses in identical twins.

The specimen was memory (CD45RO+) T cells sorted from blood. The clonotype comes from a woman aged 18-29 years in good health. V is TRBV10-3 and J is TRBJ2-1, with 13 bases that match TRBD2. CDR3 region: CAIKTGLAGDNEQFF. CDR3 in DNA: TGTGCCATCAAGACAGGACTAGCGGGGGACAATGAGCAGTTCTTC.